Presented here are 31 T cell receptor beta chains from one specimen sequenced in a study of shared clonotypes between healthy human individuals (dated by TCRdb to about 2020). CD8 naive samples were obtained by positive selection for CCR7 among CD45RO-negative cells, yielding a CD45RA+CCR7+ population from which TemRA cells were excluded. Library prep was done by the immunoSEQ multiplex PCR assay. The immuneACCESS repertoire file appears here via TCRdb, limited to in-frame rearrangements. These files lack a portion of the clones; in checked studies, under half of the deficit traces to unresolved V genes, and the cause of the others is not known. This sample comprises 800,000 or so clones, just over 95% of them detected only once. The ten largest clones add up to approximately 0.2% of the sample. Sequencing used naive CD8+ T cells sorted from blood. The meaning of the sample's cell subset or site label: CD45RA+CCR7+. All receptors derive from a man aged 30 to 39 in good health.

This chain uses TRBV27 with TRBJ2-3; TRBD2 might be the D (6 bases). In germline, CDR1 is MNHEY, CDR2 SMNVEV (reference sequence). The V gene lost 5 bases and the J gene lost 2 bases, with 8 bases spanning the gap. CDR3 length equals 13 residues. CDR3 residues: CASSTGVTDTQYF. The CDR3 DNA reads as TGTGCCAGCAGTACGGGGGTCACAGATACGCAGTATTTT.

This chain joins TRBV2 and TRBJ2-5, with TRBD1 matching over 8 bases. Germline V lookup: CDR1 SNHLY, CDR2 FYNNEI. The CDR3 contains 16 residues. J lost 1 base, V lost 5 bases, and 9 bases had no gene match. CDR3 bases: TGTGCCAGCAGTCGCTTCGAGACAGGGGCCCAAGAGACCCAGTACTTC. This translates into CASSRFETGAQETQYF.

CDR3 sequence reads: CSVIGTSGRVVDEQFF. CDR3 DNA sequence: TGCAGCGTTATAGGGACTAGCGGGAGGGTTGTTGATGAGCAGTTCTTC. The V gene is TRBV29-1, the J gene TRBJ2-1; 16 bases fit TRBD2. The V gene's germline CDR1 is SQVTM and CDR2 ANQGSEA. This CDR3 contains 16 residues. J gave up 8 bases and V 5 bases, and 9 bases lay outside the gene matches.

Concerning this clone: This specimen includes other DNA sequences encoding the same CDR3. The chain is built from TRBV9 and TRBJ2-7; 11 nucleotides match TRBD2. CDR1 and CDR2 (germline): SGDLS, YYNGEE. The CDR3 extends over 14 amino acids. Germline trimming cut 4 bases from V and 3 bases from J; bases unmatched to any gene: 3. CDR3 sequence (DNA): TGTGCCAGCAGCTCGGGGACTAGCGGCTACGAGCAGTACTTC. It specifies CASSSGTSGYEQYF.

The CDR3 protein is CASSLARGQETQYF. CDR3 DNA sequence: TGTGCCAGCAGCTTAGCGCGGGGTCAAGAGACCCAGTACTTC. V is TRBV11-2 and J is TRBJ2-5, with D tentatively TRBD2 (6 bases). Per germline, CDR1 SGHAT and CDR2 FQNNGV. The CDR3 contains 14 residues. The ends were cut back, 1 base at V and 2 bases at J, with 8 bases in the middle.

The CDR3 here is CASSLGDRGPGYTF. Written as DNA, the CDR3 is TGTGCCAGCAGCTTAGGGGACAGGGGGCCCGGCTACACCTTC. V usage is TRBV7-2 and J usage is TRBJ1-2; TRBD1 matches at 12 bases. The CDR3 contains 14 residues. In germline, CDR1 is SGHTA, CDR2 FQGNSA. V was pared by 1 base and J by 8 bases, with 2 bases of the junction left unmatched.

The chain links TRBV7-9 to TRBJ2-2; D not resolved. Germline-derived CDR1 and CDR2 are SEHNR and FQNEAQ (reference sequence). Trimming stripped 8 bases from V and 1 base from J, with 11 bases between. This CDR3 has 14 amino acids. The CDR3 is CASGAGMNTGELFF. The CDR3 nucleotides read TGTGCCAGCGGCGCAGGAATGAACACCGGGGAGCTGTTTTTT. The full variable domain, completed using reference TRBV7-9 and TRBJ2-2, is DTGVSQNPRHKITKRGQNVTFRCDPISEHNRLYWYRQTLGQGPEFLTYFQNEAQLEKSRLLSDRFSAERPKGSFSTLEIQRTEQGDSAMYLCASGAGMNTGELFFGEGSRLTVL.

V usage is TRBV28 and J usage is TRBJ2-7, with D possibly being TRBD1 (5 bases). The CDR3 extends over 17 amino acids. The germline CDR1 and CDR2 sequences are MDHEN and SYDVKM. The ends were cut back, 5 bases at V and 0 bases at J, with 20 bases in the middle. The CDR3 sequence is CASSHLLDTTSSYEQYF. CDR3 coding DNA: TGTGCCAGCAGTCATCTACTGGACACCACGAGCTCCTACGAGCAGTACTTC.

The CDR3 protein is CASRTMNTEAFF. CDR3 DNA: TGCGCCAGCAGGACAATGAACACTGAAGCTTTCTTT. V and J are TRBV4-1 and TRBJ1-1; D gene unclear. With 6 bases removed from V and 0 bases from J, the gap between germline ends came to 5 bases. Germline V gene data show CDR1 as MGHRA and CDR2 as YSYEKL. The CDR3 consists of 12 residues.

The rearrangement uses TRBV30 and TRBJ2-6; no definite D call. The ends were cut back, 3 bases at V and 3 bases at J, with 9 bases in the middle. CDR1 is GTSNPN, CDR2 SVGIG, per germline (reference sequence). The CDR3 is made up of 14 amino acids. CDR3 protein: CAWSSGRGANVLTF. CDR3 DNA: TGTGCCTGGAGCTCGGGTCGTGGGGCCAACGTCCTGACTTTC.

V and J are TRBV20-1 and TRBJ2-7; no reliable D call. The CDR3 contains 10 residues. Germline CDR1 and CDR2: DFQATT and SNEGSKA (reference sequence). V lost 4 bases and J lost 4, with 5 bases in between. CDR3 nucleotides: TGCAGTGCTAAGGTTTACGAGCAGTACTTC. Amino acid sequence: CSAKVYEQYF.

The genes are TRBV27 and TRBJ1-2, with D maybe TRBD1 (5 bases). V lost 3 bases and J 8 bases, leaving 22 bases between the germline ends. The CDR3 consists of 16 residues. Germline V lookup: CDR1 MNHEY, CDR2 SMNVEV (reference sequence). The CDR3 reads CASSFSRSGSPGGYTF. Written as DNA, the CDR3 is TGTGCCAGCAGTTTCTCAAGGTCAGGGAGTCCGGGCGGCTACACCTTC.

This chain links TRBV4-1 with TRBJ1-4; 8 bases line up with TRBD1. The CDR3 is made up of 17 amino acids. In germline, CDR1 is MGHRA, CDR2 YSYEKL. V gave up 2 bases and J gave up 5 bases; unmatched junction bases: 10. CDR3 residues: CASSQHPGQDINEKLFF. CDR3 coding DNA: TGCGCCAGCAGCCAACACCCGGGACAGGACATAAATGAAAAACTGTTTTTT.

This clone was recorded only once. J is TRBJ2-5 and V is TRBV7-9; 12 bases match TRBD2. J gave up 4 bases and V 6 bases, and 6 bases lay outside the gene matches. CDR3 length: 15 amino acids. Looked up from germline, CDR1 is SEHNR and CDR2 is FQNEAQ (reference sequence). The CDR3 DNA is TGTGCCAGCAGTTTGACTAGCGGGAGTGCAGAGACCCAGTACTTC. Its translation: CASSLTSGSAETQYF.

The V gene is TRBV7-9, the J gene TRBJ2-1; D gene unclear. This CDR3 is built from 13 residues. The germline gives CDR1 SEHNR, CDR2 FQNEAQ (reference sequence). Trimming removed 3 bases from V and 4 bases from J, with 7 bases in between. The CDR3 region is CASSFRQYNEQFF. As DNA, the CDR3 is TGTGCCAGCAGCTTTCGTCAGTACAATGAGCAGTTCTTC.

The V gene is TRBV15, the J gene TRBJ2-2; TRBD2 agrees at 13 bases. This CDR3 region has 14 residues. The germline gives CDR1 LNHNV, CDR2 YYDKDF (reference sequence). V lost 8 bases, J lost 7 bases, and 4 bases stayed unmatched. CDR3 coding DNA: TGTGCCACCGGACTAGCGGGAGCGAGCGGGGAGCTGTTTTTT. It encodes CATGLAGASGELFF. Supplemented by reference TRBV15 and TRBJ2-2, the full variable domain reads DAMVIQNPRYQVTQFGKPVTLSCSQTLNHNVMYWYQQKSSQAPKLLFHYYDKDFNNEADTPDNFQSRRPNTSFCFLDIRSPGLGDTAMYLCATGLAGASGELFFGEGSRLTVL.

V gene TRBV13 combines with J gene TRBJ2-2, with TRBD1 as a possible D gene (6 bases). The CDR3 sequence is 16 residues long. Germline V gene lookup returns CDR1 PRHDT and CDR2 FYEKMQ (reference sequence). V shed 3 bases and J shed 1 base, with 12 bases lying between them. CDR3 sequence: CASSFFIQGNTGELFF. CDR3 nucleotide sequence: TGTGCCAGCAGCTTTTTTATACAGGGGAACACCGGGGAGCTGTTTTTT.

CDR3 sequence: CATSSLATISYNEQFF. The DNA of the CDR3 is TGTGCCACCAGCAGTCTAGCGACTATCTCCTACAATGAGCAGTTCTTC. V is TRBV15 and J is TRBJ2-1; a possible D gene is TRBD2 (6 bases). The CDR3 runs to 16 residues. The germline V gene encodes CDR1 LNHNV and CDR2 YYDKDF (reference sequence). Deletions cut 3 bases from V and 0 bases from J, with 12 bases between.

This chain links TRBV19 with TRBJ1-2; maybe TRBD1 (6 bases). The CDR3 contains 15 residues. Trimming took off 0 bases at V and 4 bases at J, with 12 bases between the two ends. Germline CDR1 LNHDA, CDR2 SQIVND (reference sequence). CDR3 sequence: CASSIDSDRSYGYTF. The CDR3 bases are TGTGCCAGTAGTATAGATTCCGACAGGAGCTATGGCTACACCTTC.

This chain's CDR3 is CASTPRAGDSDTQYF. The CDR3 DNA is TGTGCCAGCACCCCCCGGGCGGGAGATTCAGATACGCAGTATTTT. J is TRBJ2-3 and V is TRBV6-6, with 7 bases matching TRBD2. The CDR3 consists of 15 residues. From germline, CDR1 is MNHNY and CDR2 SVGAGI (reference sequence). The trim removed 7 bases at V and 4 bases at J, leaving 11 bases unmatched.

The rearrangement uses TRBV28 and TRBJ2-5, with 7 nucleotides matching TRBD2. The J call may be incorrect, as the DNA end agrees better with TRBJ2-7. The CDR3 spans 13 residues. CDR1 and CDR2 from the germline V gene are MDHEN and SYDVKM. The CDR3 DNA is TGTGCCAGCAGGGACTCTAGCGGCTACGAGCAGTACTTC. Residues: CASRDSSGYEQYF.

The gene calls are TRBV5-1 and TRBJ2-5; D not certain. The CDR3 covers 15 residues. V was pared by 0 bases and J by 2 bases, with 11 bases between. CDR1 is SGHRS and CDR2 is YFSETQ in the germline V gene. The CDR3 region has the DNA TGCGCCAGCAGCTTGGCTCCGGACGCTCAAGAGACCCAGTACTTC. Translated, it gives CASSLAPDAQETQYF. Complete variable domain (other parts from reference TRBV5-1 and TRBJ2-5): KAGVTQTPRYLIKTRGQQVTLSCSPISGHRSVSWYQQTPGQGLQFLFEYFSETQRNKGNFPGRFSGRQFSNSRSEMNVSTLELGDSALYLCASSLAPDAQETQYFGPGTRLLVL.

The chain employs TRBV27 and TRBJ2-7, with D tentatively TRBD1 (6 bases). V was pared by 6 bases and J by 4 bases, with 19 bases between. This CDR3 region has 15 residues. Germline-derived CDR1 and CDR2 are MNHEY and SMNVEV (reference sequence). The CDR3 is CASSVPGTQLYEQYF. CDR3 nucleotides: TGTGCCAGCAGCGTCCCCGGGACACAGCTTTACGAGCAGTACTTC.

With respect to this clone: This sample includes further DNA sequences coding for the same CDR3. The rearrangement uses TRBV9 and TRBJ2-1; no reliable D call. CDR3 length equals 13 residues. Germline CDR1 is SGDLS and CDR2 is YYNGEE. The V end was cut by 3 bases, the J end by 0 bases, with 4 bases between. The CDR3: CASSGSSYNEQFF. The DNA for the CDR3 is TGTGCCAGCAGCGGAAGCTCCTACAATGAGCAGTTCTTC.

The chain carries TRBV2 and TRBJ2-7, with a tentative D call TRBD1 (6 bases). The CDR3 consists of 16 residues. Germline CDR1 SNHLY, CDR2 FYNNEI. V lost 6 bases and J 0 bases, leaving 18 bases between the germline ends. The CDR3 region has the DNA TGTGCCAGCAGCCTTCCGACAGGATTGAGCTCCTACGAGCAGTACTTC. Protein: CASSLPTGLSSYEQYF.

The chain joins TRBV7-8 to TRBJ2-7; 10 nucleotides line up with TRBD2. CDR1 is SGHVS and CDR2 is FQNEAQ in the germline V gene. V gave up 5 bases and J gave up 2 bases; unmatched junction bases: 9. The CDR3 consists of 16 residues. The CDR3 coding sequence is TGTGCCAGCAGCACCGGGACTAGCGCCAATCCCTACGAGCAGTACTTC. This gives the protein CASSTGTSANPYEQYF.

The V call is TRBV7-8, the J call TRBJ2-5, with a tentative D call TRBD2 (7 bases). The CDR3 extends over 17 amino acids. The ends were cut back, 2 bases at V and 2 bases at J, with 18 bases in the middle. Germline-derived CDR1 and CDR2 are SGHVS and FQNEAQ. This chain's CDR3 is CASSLFLVGGAQETQYF. The DNA of the CDR3 is TGTGCCAGCAGCTTATTCCTCGTTGGGGGGGCTCAAGAGACCCAGTACTTC.

The chain uses TRBV27 and TRBJ2-1; TRBD2 matches at 12 bases. The CDR3 is 16 residues long. Germline V gene data show CDR1 as MNHEY and CDR2 as SMNVEV (reference sequence). The V segment lost 7 bases and the J segment 5 bases; nucleotides outside the gene matches: 9. The CDR3 reads CASTRLAGERDNEQFF. Written as DNA, the CDR3 is TGTGCCAGCACCCGACTAGCGGGAGAACGGGACAATGAGCAGTTCTTC.

The chain uses TRBV27 and TRBJ2-1; the D is unclear. Germline values: CDR1 MNHEY, CDR2 SMNVEV (reference sequence). Trimming cost V 6 bases and J 10 bases, with 10 bases left between them. The CDR3 runs to 11 residues. The CDR3 here is CASSNLREQFF. The CDR3 region has the DNA TGTGCCAGCAGCAATCTCCGGGAGCAGTTCTTC.

J is TRBJ2-2 and V is TRBV7-9; TRBD2 matches 8 bases. CDR3 length equals 15 residues. Germline trimming cut 2 bases from V and 5 bases from J; bases unmatched to any gene: 4. CDR1 SEHNR and CDR2 FQNEAQ come from the germline V gene (reference sequence). The CDR3 sequence: CASSLFSGTTGELFF. CDR3 in DNA: TGTGCCAGCAGCTTATTTAGCGGGACGACCGGGGAGCTGTTTTTT.

V is TRBV16 and J is TRBJ1-2, with 9 bases matching TRBD1. Germline assignment: CDR1 KGHSY and CDR2 FQNENV. The CDR3 loop spans 15 amino acids. The junction had 6 bases not matched to a gene; V was cut back by 3 bases and J by 4 bases. The CDR3 nucleotides are TGTGCCAGCAGCCATTCGGGACAGGGAACCTATGGCTACACCTTC. Its translation: CASSHSGQGTYGYTF.